This TCR beta chain was captured by sequencing in a study of TIL therapy for anti-PD-1-resistant metastatic lung cancer. Across the study: Patients had a median age of about 50 years (range about 35-85). By whole-exome sequencing, median non-synonymous tumor mutation burden was roughly 1.4 mutations per megabase. The study's findings and limits: This highly selected cohort may not generalize to typical lung cancer patients.

Noted time point: pre-treatment sample, taken before nivolumab and TIL therapy. Most excised metastases sampled were pleural nodules or supraclavicular lymph nodes. This clone was detected many times. Its antigen is not known. Sequencing used immunoSEQ v3. Measured with immunoSEQ multiplex PCR; TCRdb has only the in-frame clones, and not every one. The sample carries 45,000 to 60,000 clones, 71% recorded once. The receptor comes from a person between 30 and 80 years old with non-small cell lung cancer. This sample comprised tumor tissue, obtained at baseline.

CDR3 amino acids: CARSTGGDPQPQHF. The CDR3 DNA follows: TGTGCCAGAAGTACTGGGGGCGATCCTCAGCCCCAGCATTTT. The chain employs TRBV5-3 and TRBJ1-5, with D perhaps matching TRBD1 (6 bases). TRBV5-3 is an open reading frame whose function is uncertain. This CDR3 is 14 amino acids long. Trimming left V 5 bases short and J 6 bases short, with 15 bases between.